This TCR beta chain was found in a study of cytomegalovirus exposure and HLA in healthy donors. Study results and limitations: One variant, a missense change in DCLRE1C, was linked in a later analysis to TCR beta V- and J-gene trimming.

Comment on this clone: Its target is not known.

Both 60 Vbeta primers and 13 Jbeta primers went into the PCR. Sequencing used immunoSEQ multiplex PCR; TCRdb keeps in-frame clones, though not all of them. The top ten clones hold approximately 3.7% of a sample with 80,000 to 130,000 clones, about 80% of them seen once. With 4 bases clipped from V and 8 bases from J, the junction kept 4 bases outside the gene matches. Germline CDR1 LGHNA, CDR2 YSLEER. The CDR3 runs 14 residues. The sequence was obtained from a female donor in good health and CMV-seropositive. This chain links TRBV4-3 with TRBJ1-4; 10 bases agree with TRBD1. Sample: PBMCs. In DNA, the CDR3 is TGCGCCAGCAGCCTGGGACAGGGGCTGGAAAAACTGTTTTTT. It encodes CASSLGQGLEKLFF.